These 3 T cell receptor beta chains were sequenced from one sample in a study of blood T cell repertoires in COVID-19. Only in-frame clones appear in the TCRdb table, and some are missing; sequencing was by immunoSEQ multiplex PCR. The sample holds some 120,000 clones, roughly 83% seen once. The specimen was peripheral blood. These receptors all come from a woman in her fifties or sixties with acute or convalescent COVID-19.

The chain links TRBV6-1 to TRBJ1-3; TRBD1 aligns across 7 bases. There are 15 residues in the CDR3. Germline CDR1 is MNHNS and CDR2 is SASEGT. J gave up 4 bases and V 3 bases, and 6 bases lay outside the gene matches. The CDR3 coding sequence is TGTGCCAGCAGTGAGCAACGGGACAGCGGAAACACCATATATTTT. This encodes CASSEQRDSGNTIYF.

The chain links TRBV12-3 or TRBV12-4 to TRBJ1-2; a weak D match, TRBD1 (5 bases). Trimming pared 5 bases from V and 5 bases from J, leaving 12 bases between. CDR3 length: 13 amino acids. The CDR3 here is CASSPPQGYGYTF. CDR3 in DNA: TGTGCCAGCAGTCCCCCCCAGGGTTATGGCTACACCTTC.

The chain employs TRBV6-4 and TRBJ2-3; 11 bases line up with TRBD1. V was clipped by 4 bases and J by 4 bases; unmatched bases: 4. Per germline, CDR1 MRHNA and CDR2 SNTAGT. The CDR3 covers 15 residues. The CDR3 region is CASSADRGQADTQYF. The CDR3, as DNA: TGTGCCAGCAGTGCGGACAGGGGGCAGGCAGATACGCAGTATTTT.